This is a list of T cell receptor beta chains from one sample in a study of identical twins. TCRdb analysed the 5' RACE reads with MiXCR anew, one entry per CDR3 protein. Of about 890,000 distinct CDR3 sequences in the sample, about 12% were seen once. This same sample was also part of a study on yellow fever vaccine responses in identical twins.

Material: PBMCs. Source of these receptors: a woman under 30 in good health. Both conserved end residues are part of each CDR3. The D gene is left open where the match is weak. Part of the rows lack a size; the others show once, few, many or a class for expanded clones.

TRBV11-1	.	TRBJ1-1	TRBD1	TGTGCCAGCAGCTTGAAGCGTCTGAAGACAGGGGAGGGTACTGAAGCTTTCTTT	CASSLKRLKTGEGTEAFF
TRBV2	.	TRBJ2-3	.	TGTGCCAGCCAAGCAGGGGTAGGACACACTGCAGATACGCAGTATTTT	CASQAGVGHTADTQYF
TRBV2	few	TRBJ2-3	TRBD2	TGTGCCAGCAGTGTCCCGGGACTAGCGGGAGCTTGGTTGGATACGCAGTATTTT	CASSVPGLAGAWLDTQYF
TRBV9	.	TRBJ2-3	TRBD2	TGTGCCAGCAGCGCCCTTTGGTTAGCGGGGGCCGATACGCAGTATTTT	CASSALWLAGADTQYF
TRBV24-1	.	TRBJ2-5	.	TGTGCCACCGAGCGGTGGGAGACCCAGTACTTC	CATERWETQYF
TRBV20-1	.	TRBJ2-4	.	TGCAGTGCTAGGGTAGCCAGAGTGCCCAAAAACATTCAGTACTTC	CSARVARVPKNIQYF
TRBV6-5	few	TRBJ2-5	.	TGTGCCAGCAGTTCGTTAGGGGGCCAAGAGACCCAGTACTTC	CASSSLGGQETQYF
TRBV6-1	.	TRBJ1-1	.	TGTGCCAGCAGCCCAATTGGAGAGGGAGCTTTCTTT	CASSPIGEGAFF
TRBV29-1	once	TRBJ1-1	.	TGCAGCGTTGGACAGGACCTGAACACTGAAGCTTTCTTT	CSVGQDLNTEAFF
TRBV25-1	few	TRBJ2-5	.	TGTGCCAGCAGTGAATTGGGGGTCCAAGAGACCCAGTACTTC	CASSELGVQETQYF
TRBV20-1	.	TRBJ1-2	.	TGCAGTGCCCCCCCAACAGGGCAATTCTATGGCTACACCTTC	CSAPPTGQFYGYTF
TRBV5-4	.	TRBJ2-3	.	TGTGCCAGCAGCTCGTGGGGGGCAGATACGCAGTATTTT	CASSSWGADTQYF
TRBV6-2/TRBV6-3	few	TRBJ2-5	.	.	CASSTSTGEETQYF
TRBV12-3/TRBV12-4	few	TRBJ1-2	TRBD1	TGTGCCAGCAGTTCCTACAGGGGACAGGGCTACACCTTC	CASSSYRGQGYTF
TRBV29-1	many	TRBJ2-7	.	TGCAGCGCCTCCGGGGTCGGCGGGACCTACGAGCAGTACTTC	CSASGVGGTYEQYF
TRBV5-1	few	TRBJ2-7	TRBD1	TGCGCCAGCAAACCCACGACAGGGGCCTTCTACGAGCAGTACTTC	CASKPTTGAFYEQYF
TRBV29-1	many	TRBJ2-1	.	TGCAGCGTTGCCGTCAATGAGCAGTTCTTC	CSVAVNEQFF
TRBV11-2	.	TRBJ2-5	.	TGTGCCAGCAGCTTAGGACAAATTAGCCTCCAGGAGACCCAGTACTTC	CASSLGQISLQETQYF
TRBV19	few	TRBJ2-7	TRBD1	TGTGCCAGTCAGGGACAGCTTTACGAGCAGTACTTC	CASQGQLYEQYF
TRBV20-1	many	TRBJ2-3	.	TGCAGTGCTAGAAGGCAGGCGAAGAACACAGATACGCAGTATTTT	CSARRQAKNTDTQYF
TRBV19	few	TRBJ2-2	TRBD2	TGTGCCAGTGAACAGCGGACTAGCGGGAACACCGGGGAGCTGTTTTTT	CASEQRTSGNTGELFF
TRBV15	many	TRBJ1-1	.	TGTGCCACCAGCAGAGATCCAGCTGGCTCTGAAGCTTTCTTT	CATSRDPAGSEAFF
TRBV12-3/TRBV12-4	few	TRBJ1-2	TRBD1	TGTGCCAGCAGTTTCGCCGGGACAGGGAACTATGGCTACACCTTC	CASSFAGTGNYGYTF
TRBV20-1	.	TRBJ2-1	TRBD2	TGCAGTGCTGAACCAATAGCGGGAGCGGTCAATGAGCAGTTCTTC	CSAEPIAGAVNEQFF
TRBV7-7	few	TRBJ2-5	TRBD1	TGTGCCAGCAGCCACGGACAGGAAGAGACCCAGTACTTC	CASSHGQEETQYF
TRBV12-3/TRBV12-4	many	TRBJ2-3	.	TGTGCCAGCAGTCCCCGTATACCCAACACAGATACGCAGTATTTT	CASSPRIPNTDTQYF
TRBV9	few	TRBJ2-2	TRBD2	TGTGCCAGCAGCCCCAGGCTAGCGGGAGCGAACACCGGGGAGCTGTTTTTT	CASSPRLAGANTGELFF
TRBV2	few	TRBJ2-7	.	TGTGCCAGCAACTCGGAGACTAGCTACGAGCAGTACTTC	CASNSETSYEQYF